This T cell receptor beta chain comes out of a study of cytomegalovirus exposure and HLA in healthy donors. The study, taken as a whole, reports: Researchers left out some V segments, among them TRBV6-2 and TRBV6-3, as indistinguishable.

Germline CDR1 and CDR2: SGHNT and YYREEE (reference sequence). Trimming took 0 bases from V and 7 from J, leaving 13 bases between them. The CDR3 sequence is 14 residues long. A note on this clone: Its antigen remains unidentified.

A multiplex PCR was run with 60 Vbeta primers and 13 Jbeta primers. Clones were read by immunoSEQ multiplex PCR, and TCRdb kept only the in-frame ones, dropping some. Of under 70,000 clones in the sample, about 70% were seen once. This receptor was taken from a woman aged 25 to 39 in good health and CMV-seronegative. The specimen was PBMCs. The V gene is TRBV5-4, the J gene TRBJ1-2; possible D gene TRBD1, 6 bases. CDR3 region: CASSLGAGAGGYTF. Written as DNA, the CDR3 is TGTGCCAGCAGCTTGGGTGCAGGGGCAGGTGGCTACACCTTC.